A single sample is the source of the 20 T cell receptor beta chains below, sequenced in a study of identical twins. MiXCR, run by TCRdb on the 5' RACE reads, gives a single entry per CDR3 protein. The table lists hundreds of thousands of distinct CDR3 sequences, 9% to 15% of them singletons. This sample was also put to use in a study of yellow fever vaccine responses in identical twins.

The sample comprised PBMCs. The receptors were sampled from a young woman in good health.

The chain combines TRBV20-1 with TRBJ2-2; 10 bases fit TRBD2. Germline lookup yields CDR1 DFQATT and CDR2 SNEGSKA (reference sequence). Trimming took 3 bases from V and 5 from J; bases not matched to a gene: 15. The CDR3 contains 18 residues. CDR3 bases: TGCAGTGCTAGGAGGACTAGCGGAAATAGGTTAGGTACCGGGGAGCTGTTTTTT. This codes for CSARRTSGNRLGTGELFF.

This clonotype was counted ten times or more. The chain combines TRBV10-3 with TRBJ1-2; D perhaps matches TRBD1 (6 bases). CDR1 and CDR2 (germline): ENHRY, SYGVKD. With 6 bases removed from V and 2 bases from J, the gap between germline ends came to 16 bases. The CDR3 covers 15 residues. The CDR3 DNA sequence: TGTGCCATCAGGGGGACCGGGACAATAAACTATGGCTACACCTTC. Protein product: CAIRGTGTINYGYTF.

This clonotype showed up just a few times. The chain recombines TRBV20-1 with TRBJ2-1; D may correspond to TRBD1 or TRBD2 (5 bases each). This CDR3 has 14 residues. CDR1 and CDR2 from the germline V gene are DFQATT and SNEGSKA (reference sequence). Trimming removed 3 bases from V and 3 bases from J, with 12 bases in between. This chain's CDR3 is CSASPGHDYNEQFF. The CDR3 nucleotides are TGCAGTGCTAGTCCGGGGCACGACTACAATGAGCAGTTCTTC.

This clonotype appeared a few times. This chain connects TRBV3-1 to TRBJ2-5, with unresolved D. Germline V gives CDR1 LGHDT, CDR2 YNNKEL (reference sequence). CDR3 length: 14 residues. The ends were cut back, 1 base at V and 5 bases at J, with 11 bases in the middle. The CDR3 is CASSQGLAGETQYF. The CDR3 nucleotides are TGTGCCAGCAGCCAAGGACTCGCCGGCGAGACCCAGTACTTC.

This clonotype was counted a few times. This sequence joins TRBV27 and TRBJ2-7, with TRBD2 as a possible D gene (6 bases). V lost 2 bases, J lost 2 bases, and 10 bases lay in between. Germline V gene sequence: CDR1 MNHEY, CDR2 SMNVEV (reference sequence). This CDR3 has 14 residues. CDR3: CASSLRGLPYEQYF. The CDR3 DNA sequence: TGTGCCAGCAGTTTAAGGGGACTCCCCTACGAGCAGTACTTC.

This clonotype has just a few counts. The V and J genes are TRBV4-1 and TRBJ1-4; D possibly corresponds to TRBD1 (5 bases). Trimming pared 5 bases from V and 3 bases from J, leaving 19 bases between. Germline loops: CDR1 MGHRA, CDR2 YSYEKL. The CDR3 is made up of 17 amino acids. This chain's CDR3 is CASSDPSGGTPNEKLFF. CDR3 sequence (DNA): TGCGCCAGCAGCGACCCGTCGGGGGGGACGCCTAATGAAAAACTGTTTTTT.

The V call is TRBV11-2, the J call TRBJ2-5; D is uncertain. Germline assignment: CDR1 SGHAT and CDR2 FQNNGV. V lost 5 bases, J lost 5 bases, and 15 bases lay in between. This CDR3 region has 14 residues. The DNA of the CDR3 is TGTGCCAGCAGCCCCCCTATCAACCGGGAGACCCAGTACTTC. It codes for CASSPPINRETQYF.

The rearrangement joins TRBV12-3 or TRBV12-4 to TRBJ1-1; no clear D. The V end was cut by 1 base, the J end by 5 bases, with 8 bases between. CDR3 length: 13 amino acids. CDR3 DNA sequence: TGTGCCAGCAGTTTAGATCGAAAAACTGAAGCTTTCTTT. It codes for CASSLDRKTEAFF.

The gene calls are TRBV20-1 and TRBJ2-3, with a tentative D call TRBD1 (6 bases). The V gene's germline CDR1 is DFQATT and CDR2 SNEGSKA (reference sequence). The V and J ends lost 2 bases and 5 bases respectively, with 11 bases between them. This CDR3 region has 13 residues. CDR3 amino acids: CSARIRGIDTQYF. The CDR3 DNA reads as TGCAGTGCTAGAATCAGGGGAATAGATACGCAGTATTTT.

This clonotype was detected only a few times. The chain is built from TRBV6-1 and TRBJ2-1; 12 bases are a match to TRBD1. V lost 5 bases and J lost 4; bases outside the gene matches: 15. The CDR3 contains 19 residues. The V gene's germline CDR1 is MNHNS and CDR2 SASEGT. Here the CDR3 reads CASSSLRDRGRGVYNEQFF. The CDR3 DNA is TGTGCCAGCAGTAGTCTCCGGGACAGGGGGCGGGGGGTATACAATGAGCAGTTCTTC.

This clonotype has more than one count but fewer than ten. The chain uses TRBV12-3 or TRBV12-4 and TRBJ2-3; 14 positions agree with TRBD2. J lost 2 bases, V lost 6 bases, and 4 bases had no gene match. The CDR3 has 16 residues. The CDR3 DNA reads as TGTGCCAGCAGATGGGGACTAGCGGGGGACACAGATACGCAGTATTTT. Its translation is CASRWGLAGDTDTQYF.

This clonotype was counted a few times. V and J are TRBV5-1 and TRBJ2-5; TRBD1 matches 11 bases. This CDR3 is built from 16 residues. Germline assignment: CDR1 SGHRS and CDR2 YFSETQ. The ends lost 4 bases at V and 4 bases at J; junction bases unmatched: 9. The CDR3 nucleotides are TGCGCCAGCAGCCTCCGGGACAGGGGGACGGGAGAGACCCAGTACTTC. Its translation is CASSLRDRGTGETQYF.

The V gene is TRBV9, the J gene TRBJ2-6, with TRBD1 identical over 7 bases. Trimming at V came to 0 bases and at J to 4 bases, leaving 7 bases not matched to a gene. Germline V gene data show CDR1 as SGDLS and CDR2 as YYNGEE. The CDR3 contains 17 residues. The CDR3 DNA sequence: TGTGCCAGCAGCGTAGGACAGGGTCCACTCGGGGCCAACGTCCTGACTTTC. This codes for CASSVGQGPLGANVLTF.

This clonotype was counted between two and nine times. This chain joins TRBV20-1 and TRBJ1-5; tentatively, D is TRBD1 (6 bases). This CDR3 contains 12 residues. CDR1 is DFQATT, CDR2 SNEGSKA, per germline (reference sequence). With 6 bases removed from V and 4 bases from J, the gap between germline ends came to 10 bases. CDR3 sequence (DNA): TGCAGTGCATGGCAGGGGAATCAGCCCCAGCATTTT. Amino acids: CSAWQGNQPQHF.

The chain carries TRBV7-9 and TRBJ2-2; TRBD2 matches 8 bases. CDR1 is SEHNR, CDR2 FQNEAQ, per germline (reference sequence). The V gene end was trimmed by 5 bases and the J gene end by 4 bases; junction bases not matched to a gene: 6. The CDR3 runs 15 residues. CDR3 DNA: TGTGCCAGCAGCCCAGCCAGCGGGAGCACCGGGGAGCTGTTTTTT. It codes for CASSPASGSTGELFF.

The chain is built from TRBV29-1 and TRBJ2-3; TRBD2 is a possible D gene (5 bases). This CDR3 is built from 13 residues. Germline CDR1 and CDR2: SQVTM and ANQGSEA. CDR3 in DNA: TGCAGGGTAGCGAGCCTCCACACAGATACGCAGTATTTT. Protein product: CRVASLHTDTQYF.

This CDR3 reads CASSLEGPFTEAFF. In DNA form, the CDR3 reads TGTGCCAGCAGTTTGGAGGGGCCTTTCACTGAAGCTTTCTTT. The chain has TRBV28 and TRBJ1-1; a weak D match, TRBD1 (5 bases). The CDR3 has 14 amino acids. Trimming removed 3 bases at V and 4 bases at J, with 12 bases between. CDR1 is MDHEN, CDR2 SYDVKM, per germline.

The gene calls are TRBV3-1 and TRBJ1-1, with D hard to call. There are 12 residues in the CDR3. Looked up from germline, CDR1 is LGHDT and CDR2 is YNNKEL (reference sequence). V lost 1 base, J lost 5 bases, and 5 bases lay in between. CDR3: CASSQGRTEAFF. For the CDR3, the DNA is TGTGCCAGCAGCCAAGGACGGACTGAAGCTTTCTTT.

CDR3 region: CSVPPGGFSTDTQYF. The CDR3 nucleotides are TGCAGCGTCCCACCCGGGGGATTCAGCACAGATACGCAGTATTTT. The V call is TRBV29-1, the J call TRBJ2-3; maybe TRBD2 (6 bases). Trimming pared 6 bases from V and 0 bases from J, leaving 16 bases between. The germline gives CDR1 SQVTM, CDR2 ANQGSEA. The CDR3 runs 15 residues.

The chain recombines TRBV7-8 with TRBJ2-5; D may match TRBD1 or TRBD2 (5 bases each). This CDR3 region has 18 residues. The germline V and J ends were trimmed by 0 bases and 2 bases, with 19 bases remaining between them. From germline, CDR1 is SGHVS and CDR2 FQNEAQ. The CDR3 sequence: CASSLARRDRIVQETQYF. CDR3 nucleotides: TGTGCCAGCAGCTTAGCAAGAAGGGACCGTATAGTTCAAGAGACCCAGTACTTC.